Listed below are T cell receptor beta chains from one sample, sequenced in a study of memory CD4+ T cells and cytomegalovirus serostatus. Clones were read by immunoSEQ multiplex PCR, and TCRdb kept only the in-frame ones, dropping some. The table shows about 64,000 clones, with over 60% occurring only once. The sequenced sample consisted of memory CD4+ T cells from blood. The receptor set was obtained from an adult in good health and CMV-seronegative. The CDR3 runs from the conserved cysteine through the conserved F or W. The D gene is left open where the match is weak. For some rows the clone size is stated as once, few or many, or as a class when expanded; others skip it.

D: TRBD2; size: -; J: TRBJ2-1; V: TRBV29-1; length: 17; CDR3: CSVNPASRSGRVNEQFF; DNA: TGCAGCGTTAACCCTGCGAGTAGGAGCGGGAGGGTTAATGAGCAGTTCTTC
D: -; size: -; J: TRBJ1-2; V: TRBV30; length: 15; CDR3: CAWSVLGEANYGYTF; DNA: TGTGCCTGGAGTGTTTTGGGGGAAGCTAACTATGGCTACACCTTC
D: -; size: -; J: TRBJ1-4; V: TRBV7-9; length: 15; CDR3: CASSASGQRVEKLFF; DNA: TGTGCCAGCAGCGCTAGTGGACAGAGAGTTGAAAAACTGTTTTTT
D: -; size: once; J: TRBJ2-3; V: TRBV7-2; length: 12; CDR3: CASSLTWDTQYF; DNA: TGTGCCAGCAGCCTGACGTGGGATACGCAGTATTTT
D: -; size: -; J: TRBJ1-2; V: TRBV2; length: 13; CDR3: CASSPGEGYGYTF; DNA: TGTGCCAGCAGTCCAGGGGAAGGGTATGGCTACACCTTC
D: -; size: -; J: TRBJ2-1; V: TRBV11-3; length: 13; CDR3: CASSTDRTNEQFF; DNA: TGTGCCAGCAGCACCGACAGGACCAATGAGCAGTTCTTC
D: TRBD1; size: -; J: TRBJ1-2; V: TRBV2; length: 12; CDR3: CARREQGYGYTF; DNA: TGTGCCAGGAGGGAACAGGGGTATGGCTACACCTTC
D: -; size: -; J: TRBJ1-2; V: TRBV12-5; length: 15; CDR3: CASGDTTGLNYGYTF; DNA: TGTGCTAGTGGGGACACGACAGGACTCAACTATGGCTACACCTTC
D: -; size: -; J: TRBJ2-7; V: TRBV28; length: 14; CDR3: CASRGGTVGYEQYF; DNA: TGTGCCAGCAGGGGGGGGACAGTCGGTTACGAGCAGTACTTC
D: -; size: -; J: TRBJ2-5; V: TRBV5-1; length: 14; CDR3: CASRLVQQQETQYF; DNA: TGCGCCAGCAGACTAGTCCAACAACAAGAGACCCAGTACTTC
D: TRBD1; size: -; J: TRBJ2-5; V: TRBV11-3; length: 15; CDR3: CASSPQGSPGETQYF; DNA: TGTGCCAGCAGCCCACAGGGGTCCCCCGGGGAGACCCAGTACTTC
D: -; size: -; J: TRBJ2-3; V: TRBV5-1; length: 16; CDR3: CASSFGGGAGTDTQYF; DNA: TGCGCCAGCAGCTTCGGCGGGGGCGCCGGCACAGATACGCAGTATTTT
D: TRBD1; size: few; J: TRBJ1-2; V: TRBV15; length: 15; CDR3: CATSRARQGTYGYTF; DNA: TGTGCCACCAGCAGAGCCAGACAGGGGACCTATGGCTACACCTTC
D: TRBD2; size: -; J: TRBJ2-3; V: TRBV9; length: 16; CDR3: CASSVGASGSTDTQYF; DNA: TGTGCCAGCAGCGTAGGGGCTAGCGGCAGCACAGATACGCAGTATTTT
D: -; size: once; J: TRBJ1-1; V: TRBV9; length: 13; CDR3: CASSVGRNTEAFF; DNA: TGTGCCAGCAGCGTAGGGAGGAACACTGAAGCTTTCTTT
D: TRBD1; size: -; J: TRBJ2-7; V: TRBV18; length: 14; CDR3: CASSRTGDPYEQYF; DNA: TGTGCCAGCTCACGGACAGGGGACCCCTACGAGCAGTACTTC
D: TRBD1; size: -; J: TRBJ2-3; V: TRBV7-8; length: 16; CDR3: CASSVYRDRPTDTQYF; DNA: TGTGCCAGCAGCGTTTACCGGGACAGACCCACAGATACGCAGTATTTT
D: -; size: -; J: TRBJ1-2; V: TRBV28; length: 12; CDR3: CASSGLQGGYTF; DNA: TGTGCCAGCAGTGGGCTACAGGGTGGCTACACCTTC
D: TRBD1; size: few; J: TRBJ1-2; V: TRBV28; length: 14; CDR3: CASSTDRGGYGYTF; DNA: TGTGCCAGCAGCACCGACAGGGGCGGCTATGGCTACACCTTC
D: TRBD2; size: -; J: TRBJ2-3; V: TRBV30; length: 14; CDR3: CAWDTGTRGDTQYF; DNA: TGTGCCTGGGACACAGGGACTAGAGGGGATACGCAGTATTTT
D: TRBD1; size: few; J: TRBJ1-1; V: TRBV28; length: 15; CDR3: CASSLRRDRNTEAFF; DNA: TGTGCCAGCAGTTTACGGCGGGACAGAAACACTGAAGCTTTCTTT
D: -; size: -; J: TRBJ1-5; V: TRBV19; length: 16; CDR3: CASSIWGGESNQPQHF; DNA: TGTGCCAGTAGTATTTGGGGCGGAGAGAGCAATCAGCCCCAGCATTTT
D: -; size: -; J: TRBJ1-2; V: TRBV28; length: 11; CDR3: CASSSLYGYTF; DNA: TGTGCCAGCAGTTCCCTCTATGGCTACACCTTC
D: -; size: medium-sized; J: TRBJ1-2; V: TRBV19; length: 17; CDR3: CASSRRYRSGDNYGYTF; DNA: TGTGCCAGTAGCCGTCGGTATCGCAGCGGCGATAACTATGGCTACACCTTC
D: -; size: -; J: TRBJ1-2; V: TRBV7-8; length: 14; CDR3: CASSPGTQNYGYTF; DNA: TGTGCCAGCAGCCCAGGGACACAGAACTATGGCTACACCTTC
D: TRBD1; size: -; J: TRBJ2-3; V: TRBV27; length: 16; CDR3: CASSERPGQSTDTQYF; DNA: TGTGCCAGCAGCGAGAGACCGGGACAGAGCACAGATACGCAGTATTTT